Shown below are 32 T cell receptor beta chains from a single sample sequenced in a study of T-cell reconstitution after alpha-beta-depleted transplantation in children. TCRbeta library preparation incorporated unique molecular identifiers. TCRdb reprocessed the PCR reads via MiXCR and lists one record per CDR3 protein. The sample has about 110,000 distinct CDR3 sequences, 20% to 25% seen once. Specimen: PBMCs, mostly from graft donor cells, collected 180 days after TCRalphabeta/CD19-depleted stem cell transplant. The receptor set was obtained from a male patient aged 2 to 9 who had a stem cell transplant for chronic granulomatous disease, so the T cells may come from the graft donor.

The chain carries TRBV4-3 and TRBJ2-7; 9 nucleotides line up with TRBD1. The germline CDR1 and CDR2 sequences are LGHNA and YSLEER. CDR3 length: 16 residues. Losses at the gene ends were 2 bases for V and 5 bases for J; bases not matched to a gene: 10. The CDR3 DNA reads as TGCGCCAGCAGCCAAAACCCGGGACAGGGCGTCCACGAGCAGTACTTC. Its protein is CASSQNPGQGVHEQYF.

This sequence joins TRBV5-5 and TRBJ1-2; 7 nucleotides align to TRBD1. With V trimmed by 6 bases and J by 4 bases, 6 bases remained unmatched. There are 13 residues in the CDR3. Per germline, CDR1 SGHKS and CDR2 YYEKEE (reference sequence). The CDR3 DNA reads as TGTGCCAGCACCAGACAGGGATTCTATGGCTACACCTTC. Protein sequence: CASTRQGFYGYTF.

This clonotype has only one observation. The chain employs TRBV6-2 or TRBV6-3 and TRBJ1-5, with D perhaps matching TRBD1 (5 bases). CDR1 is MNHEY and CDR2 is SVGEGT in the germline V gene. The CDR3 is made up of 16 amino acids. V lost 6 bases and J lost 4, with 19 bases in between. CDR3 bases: TGTGCCAGCAGGCCACTTACCGTAACAGGAAATCAGCCCCAGCATTTT. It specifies CASRPLTVTGNQPQHF.

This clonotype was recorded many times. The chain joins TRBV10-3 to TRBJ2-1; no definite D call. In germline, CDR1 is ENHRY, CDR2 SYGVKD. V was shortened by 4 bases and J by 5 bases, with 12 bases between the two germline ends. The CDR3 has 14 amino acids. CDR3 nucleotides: TGTGCCATCAGTGGGATCGCCCTCGACAATGAGCAGTTCTTC. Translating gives CAISGIALDNEQFF.

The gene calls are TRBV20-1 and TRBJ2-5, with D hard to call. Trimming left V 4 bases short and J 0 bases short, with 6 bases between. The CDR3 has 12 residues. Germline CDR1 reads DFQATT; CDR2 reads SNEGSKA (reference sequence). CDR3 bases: TGCAGTGCTAAGTACTACCAAGAGACCCAGTACTTC. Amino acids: CSAKYYQETQYF.

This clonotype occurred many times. This chain's CDR3 is CSVDLGYEQYF. The CDR3 DNA is TGCAGCGTTGACCTCGGTTACGAGCAGTACTTC. The rearrangement joins TRBV29-1 to TRBJ2-7; no definite D call. The CDR3 has 11 amino acids. The V and J ends lost 3 bases and 4 bases respectively, with 7 bases between them. CDR1 and CDR2 (germline): SQVTM, ANQGSEA.

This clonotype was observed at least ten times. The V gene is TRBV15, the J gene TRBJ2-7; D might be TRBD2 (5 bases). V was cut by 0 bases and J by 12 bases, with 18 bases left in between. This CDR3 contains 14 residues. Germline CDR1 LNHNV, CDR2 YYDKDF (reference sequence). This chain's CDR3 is CATSRDTPGLSRYF. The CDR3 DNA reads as TGTGCCACCAGCAGAGATACGCCCGGACTTTCCCGGTACTTC. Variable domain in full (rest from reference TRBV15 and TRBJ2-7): DAMVIQNPRYQVTQFGKPVTLSCSQTLNHNVMYWYQQKSSQAPKLLFHYYDKDFNNEADTPDNFQSRRPNTSFCFLDIRSPGLGDTAMYLCATSRDTPGLSRYFGPGTRLTVT.

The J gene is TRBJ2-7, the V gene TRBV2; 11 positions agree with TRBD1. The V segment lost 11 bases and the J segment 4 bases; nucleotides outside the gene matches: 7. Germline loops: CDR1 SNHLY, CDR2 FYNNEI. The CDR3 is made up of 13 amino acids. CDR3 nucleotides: TGTGCCGGACAGGGGGCGCCTCCTTACGAGCAGTACTTC. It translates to CAGQGAPPYEQYF.

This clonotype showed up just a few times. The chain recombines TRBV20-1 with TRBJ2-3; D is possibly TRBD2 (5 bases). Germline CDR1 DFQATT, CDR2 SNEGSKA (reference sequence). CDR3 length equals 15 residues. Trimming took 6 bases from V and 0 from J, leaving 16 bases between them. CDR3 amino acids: CSAQDSSTSTDTQYF. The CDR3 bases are TGCAGTGCGCAGGACTCATCCACTAGCACAGATACGCAGTATTTT.

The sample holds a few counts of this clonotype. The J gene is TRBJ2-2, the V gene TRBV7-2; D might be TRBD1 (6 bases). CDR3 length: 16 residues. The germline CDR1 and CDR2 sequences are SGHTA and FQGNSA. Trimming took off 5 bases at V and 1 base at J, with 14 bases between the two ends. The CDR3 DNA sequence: TGTGCCAGCAGCGGGGCCGGGACAATGAACACCGGGGAGCTGTTTTTT. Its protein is CASSGAGTMNTGELFF.

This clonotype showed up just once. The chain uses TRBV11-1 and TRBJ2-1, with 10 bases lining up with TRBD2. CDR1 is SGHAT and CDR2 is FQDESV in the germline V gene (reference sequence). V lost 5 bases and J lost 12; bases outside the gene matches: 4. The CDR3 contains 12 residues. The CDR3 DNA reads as TGTGCCAGCAGCCCTAGCGGGAGAACGCAGTTCTTC. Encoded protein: CASSPSGRTQFF. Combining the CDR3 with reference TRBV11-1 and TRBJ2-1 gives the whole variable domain EAEVAQSPRYKITEKSQAVAFWCDPISGHATLYWYRQILGQGPELLVQFQDESVVDDSQLPKDRFSAERLKGVDSTLKIQPAELGDSAMYLCASSPSGRTQFFGPGTRLTVL.

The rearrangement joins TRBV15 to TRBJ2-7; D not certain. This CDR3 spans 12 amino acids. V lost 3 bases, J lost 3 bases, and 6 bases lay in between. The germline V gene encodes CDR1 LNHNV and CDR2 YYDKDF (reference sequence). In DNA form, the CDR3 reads TGTGCCACCAGCAGCTTAGACTACGAGCAGTACTTC. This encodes CATSSLDYEQYF.

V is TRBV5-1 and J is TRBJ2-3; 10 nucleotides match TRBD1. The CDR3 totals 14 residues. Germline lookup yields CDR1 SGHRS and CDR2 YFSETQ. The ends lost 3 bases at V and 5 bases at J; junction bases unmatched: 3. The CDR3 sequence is CASSWTGGKDTQYF. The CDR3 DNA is TGCGCCAGCAGCTGGACAGGGGGAAAAGATACGCAGTATTTT.

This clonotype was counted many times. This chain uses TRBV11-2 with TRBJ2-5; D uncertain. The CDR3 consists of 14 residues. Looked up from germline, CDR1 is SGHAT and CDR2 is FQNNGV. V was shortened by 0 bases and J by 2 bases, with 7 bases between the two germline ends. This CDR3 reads CASSLEYPQETQYF. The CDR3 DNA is TGTGCCAGCAGCTTAGAGTACCCACAAGAGACCCAGTACTTC.

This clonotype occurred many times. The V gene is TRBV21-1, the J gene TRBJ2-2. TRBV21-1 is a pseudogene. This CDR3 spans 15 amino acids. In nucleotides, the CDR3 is TGTGCCAGCAGCAAAGATGAGATTTTGACCGGGGAGCTGTTTTTT. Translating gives CASSKDEILTGELFF.

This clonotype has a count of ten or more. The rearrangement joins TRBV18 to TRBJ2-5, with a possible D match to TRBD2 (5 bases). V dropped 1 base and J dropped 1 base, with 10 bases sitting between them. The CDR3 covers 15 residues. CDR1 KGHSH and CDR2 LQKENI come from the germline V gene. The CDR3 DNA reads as TGTGCCAGCTCACCACGAGGGAGCCCCCAAGAGACCCAGTACTTC. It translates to CASSPRGSPQETQYF.

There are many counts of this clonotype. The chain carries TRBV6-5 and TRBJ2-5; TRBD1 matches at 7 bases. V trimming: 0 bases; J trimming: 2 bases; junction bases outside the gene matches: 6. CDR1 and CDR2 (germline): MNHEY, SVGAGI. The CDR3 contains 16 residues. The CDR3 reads CASSYSDRKLQETQYF. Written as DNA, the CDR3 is TGTGCCAGCAGTTACTCGGACAGGAAACTTCAAGAGACCCAGTACTTC.

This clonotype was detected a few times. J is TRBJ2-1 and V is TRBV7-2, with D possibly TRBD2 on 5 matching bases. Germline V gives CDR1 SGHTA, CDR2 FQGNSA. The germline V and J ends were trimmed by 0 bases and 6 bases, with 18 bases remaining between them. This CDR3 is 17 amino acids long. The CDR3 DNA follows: TGTGCCAGCAGCTTAGCGGACGGAATAGCGCCAGGCAATGAGCAGTTCTTC. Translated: CASSLADGIAPGNEQFF. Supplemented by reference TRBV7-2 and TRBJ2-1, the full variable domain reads GAGVSQSPSNKVTEKGKDVELRCDPISGHTALYWYRQSLGQGLEFLIYFQGNSAPDKSGLPSDRFSAERTGGSVSTLTIQRTQQEDSAVYLCASSLADGIAPGNEQFFGPGTRLTVL.

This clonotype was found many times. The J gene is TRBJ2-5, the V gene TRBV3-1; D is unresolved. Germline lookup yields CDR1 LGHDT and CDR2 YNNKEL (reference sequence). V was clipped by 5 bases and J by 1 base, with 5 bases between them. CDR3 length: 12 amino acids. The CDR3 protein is CASSYSQETQYF. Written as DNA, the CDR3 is TGTGCCAGCAGCTACTCCCAAGAGACCCAGTACTTC.

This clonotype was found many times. The CDR3 nucleotides read TGTGCCAGCAGTTTAGACCCCCAGGGACAGTACGAGCAGTACTTC. It yields the protein CASSLDPQGQYEQYF. The J gene is TRBJ2-7, the V gene TRBV27; TRBD1 matches at 7 bases. V lost 2 bases and J lost 4; bases outside the gene matches: 8. The CDR3 has 15 residues. CDR1 MNHEY and CDR2 SMNVEV come from the germline V gene (reference sequence).

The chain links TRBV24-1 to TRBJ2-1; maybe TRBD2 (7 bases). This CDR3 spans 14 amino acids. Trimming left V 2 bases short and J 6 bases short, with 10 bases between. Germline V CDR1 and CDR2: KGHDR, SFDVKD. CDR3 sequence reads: CATSDWGGRNEQFF. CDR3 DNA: TGTGCCACCAGTGATTGGGGGGGGCGCAATGAGCAGTTCTTC.

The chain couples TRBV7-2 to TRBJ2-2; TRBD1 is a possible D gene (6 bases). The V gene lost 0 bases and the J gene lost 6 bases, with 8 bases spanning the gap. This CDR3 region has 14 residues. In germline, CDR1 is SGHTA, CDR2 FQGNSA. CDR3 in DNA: TGTGCCAGCAGCTTAGCTGGACAGCCCGGGGAGCTGTTTTTT. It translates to CASSLAGQPGELFF.

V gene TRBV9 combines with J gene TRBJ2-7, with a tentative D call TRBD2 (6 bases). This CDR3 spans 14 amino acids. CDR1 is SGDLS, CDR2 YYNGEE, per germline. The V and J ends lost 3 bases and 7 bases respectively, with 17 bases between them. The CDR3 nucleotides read TGTGCCAGCAGCGGGGATTCCCTAGGAGGGGAGCAGTACTTC. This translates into CASSGDSLGGEQYF.

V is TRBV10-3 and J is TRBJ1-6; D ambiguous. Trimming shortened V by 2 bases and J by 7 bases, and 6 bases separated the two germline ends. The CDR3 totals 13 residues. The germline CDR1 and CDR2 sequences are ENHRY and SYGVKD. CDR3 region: CAISEIGNSPLHF. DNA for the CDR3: TGTGCCATCAGTGAGATAGGCAATTCACCCCTCCACTTT.

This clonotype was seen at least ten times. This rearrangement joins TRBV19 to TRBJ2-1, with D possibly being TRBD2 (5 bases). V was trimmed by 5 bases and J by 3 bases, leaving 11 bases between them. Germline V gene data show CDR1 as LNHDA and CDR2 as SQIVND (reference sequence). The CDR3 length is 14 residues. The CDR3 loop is CASSFGGYYNEQFF. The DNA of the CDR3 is TGTGCCAGTAGTTTCGGAGGTTACTACAATGAGCAGTTCTTC.

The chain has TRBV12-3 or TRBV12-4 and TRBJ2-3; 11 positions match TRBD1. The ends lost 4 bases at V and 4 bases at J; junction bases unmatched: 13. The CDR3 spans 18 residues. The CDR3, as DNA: TGTGCCAGCAGTTACGGGATCCCGGTGGGACAGGGGGCAGATACGCAGTATTTT. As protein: CASSYGIPVGQGADTQYF.

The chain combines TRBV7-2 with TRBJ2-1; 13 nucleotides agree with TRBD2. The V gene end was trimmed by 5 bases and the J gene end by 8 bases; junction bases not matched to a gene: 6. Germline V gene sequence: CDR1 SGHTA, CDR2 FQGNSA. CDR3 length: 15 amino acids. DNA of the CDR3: TGTGCCAGCAGCCTTGGACTAGCGGGGGTTTATGAGCAGTTCTTC. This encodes CASSLGLAGVYEQFF.

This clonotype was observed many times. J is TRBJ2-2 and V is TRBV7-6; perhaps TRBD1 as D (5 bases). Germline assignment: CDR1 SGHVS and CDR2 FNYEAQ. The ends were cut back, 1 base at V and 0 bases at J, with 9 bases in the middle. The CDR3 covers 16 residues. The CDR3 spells CASSLVRGTNTGELFF. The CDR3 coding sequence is TGTGCCAGCAGCTTAGTAAGGGGTACGAACACCGGGGAGCTGTTTTTT.

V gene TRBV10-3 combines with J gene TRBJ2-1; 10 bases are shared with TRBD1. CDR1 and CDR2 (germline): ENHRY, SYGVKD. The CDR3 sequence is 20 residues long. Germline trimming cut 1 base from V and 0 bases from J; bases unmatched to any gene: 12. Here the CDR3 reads CAISEFGDRGYLHSYNEQFF. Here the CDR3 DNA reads TGTGCCATCAGTGAGTTTGGGGACAGGGGCTACCTCCACTCCTACAATGAGCAGTTCTTC.

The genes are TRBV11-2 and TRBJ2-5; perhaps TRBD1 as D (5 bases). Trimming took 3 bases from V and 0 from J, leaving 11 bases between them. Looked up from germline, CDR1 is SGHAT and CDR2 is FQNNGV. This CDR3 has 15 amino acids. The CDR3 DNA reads TGTGCCAGCAGCTTCGACAGCAGGTACCAAGAGACCCAGTACTTC. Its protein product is CASSFDSRYQETQYF.

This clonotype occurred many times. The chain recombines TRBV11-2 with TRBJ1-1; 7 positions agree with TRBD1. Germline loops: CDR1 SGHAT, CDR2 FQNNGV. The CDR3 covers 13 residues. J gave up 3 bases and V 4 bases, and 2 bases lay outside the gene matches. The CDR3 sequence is CASSWGQHTEAFF. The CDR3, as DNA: TGTGCCAGCAGCTGGGGACAGCACACTGAAGCTTTCTTT.

In nucleotides, the CDR3 is TGTGCCAGCAGTTTCTCCAGGGGGAACTATGGCTACACCTTC. Protein: CASSFSRGNYGYTF. J is TRBJ1-2 and V is TRBV28, with 7 bases lining up with TRBD1. V gave up 3 bases and J gave up 2 bases; unmatched junction bases: 3. The CDR3 runs 14 residues. Germline-derived CDR1 and CDR2 are MDHEN and SYDVKM.